Listed here are 14 T cell receptor beta chains from one sample, sequenced in a study of blood T cell repertoires in COVID-19. TCRdb keeps only in-frame clones here, not all; method: immunoSEQ multiplex PCR. The sample consists of a few hundred thousand clones, 65% to 85% of them appearing once. Sequencing was carried out using peripheral blood. These TCRs come from a woman in her thirties or forties who had recovered from COVID-19.

The genes are TRBV12-3 or TRBV12-4 and TRBJ2-1; TRBD1 aligns across 9 bases. The junction had 6 bases not matched to a gene; V was cut back by 2 bases and J by 13 bases. This CDR3 has 13 residues. Here the CDR3 reads CASSLRDRALQFF. The CDR3 bases are TGTGCCAGCAGTTTAAGGGACAGGGCCCTTCAGTTCTTC.

The CDR3: CASSYQGYNYGYTF. As DNA, the CDR3 is TGTGCCAGCAGTTACCAGGGATACAACTATGGCTACACCTTC. The chain employs TRBV6-5 and TRBJ1-2; D perhaps matches TRBD1 (5 bases). The germline V gene encodes CDR1 MNHEY and CDR2 SVGAGI. V lost 2 bases and J 2 bases, leaving 9 bases between the germline ends. The CDR3 has 14 amino acids.

The J gene is TRBJ1-3, the V gene TRBV12-3 or TRBV12-4; no reliable D call. CDR3 length: 11 amino acids. Trimming removed 5 bases from V and 5 bases from J, with 4 bases in between. In DNA form, the CDR3 reads TGTGCCAGCAGTCAGAGAAACACCATATATTTT. This sequence encodes CASSQRNTIYF.

J is TRBJ2-5 and V is TRBV5-6, with 8 bases lining up with TRBD1. In germline, CDR1 is SGHDT, CDR2 YYEEEE. This CDR3 contains 14 residues. V was clipped by 3 bases and J by 3 bases; unmatched bases: 4. CDR3 in amino acids: CASSYQQGEETQYF. The CDR3 DNA reads TGTGCCAGCAGCTACCAACAGGGGGAAGAGACCCAGTACTTC. The whole variable domain, remainder taken from reference TRBV5-6 and TRBJ2-5, is DAGVTQSPTHLIKTRGQQVTLRCSPKSGHDTVSWYQQALGQGPQFIFQYYEEEERQRGNFPDRFSGHQFPNYSSELNVNALLLGDSALYLCASSYQQGEETQYFGPGTRLLVL.

This clone was counted a single time. The chain is built from TRBV28 and TRBJ1-5; D is perhaps TRBD1 (6 bases). V dropped 4 bases and J dropped 10 bases, with 14 bases sitting between them. From germline, CDR1 is MDHEN and CDR2 SYDVKM. The CDR3 sequence is 13 residues long. The CDR3 DNA sequence: TGTGCCAGCAGTTCATACAGGGTAGGACCCCAGCATTTT. Protein sequence: CASSSYRVGPQHF.

CDR3 coding DNA: TGTGCCACCAGTGATTGGGGGGGATCCGGGGGCTCCGATACGCAGTATTTT. Its translation is CATSDWGGSGGSDTQYF. The chain links TRBV24-1 to TRBJ2-3; tentative D call: TRBD2 (7 bases). Germline lookup yields CDR1 KGHDR and CDR2 SFDVKD. The CDR3 runs 17 residues. Trimming took off 2 bases at V and 6 bases at J, with 20 bases between the two ends.

The gene calls are TRBV2 and TRBJ2-5; D gene uncertain. The V gene's germline CDR1 is SNHLY and CDR2 FYNNEI. V lost 4 bases and J lost 5, with 14 bases in between. CDR3 size: 14 residues. The DNA for the CDR3 is TGTGCCAGCAGTGCCGAACGGCTGACTGAGACCCAGTACTTC. Translation gives CASSAERLTETQYF.

The genes are TRBV19 and TRBJ1-1; D not resolved. Between the trimmed V and J ends, which lost 6 bases and 1 base, there was a span of 12 bases. The CDR3 spans 14 residues. Germline V CDR1 and CDR2: LNHDA, SQIVND (reference sequence). The CDR3 DNA sequence: TGTGCCAGTAGCGAAGCAAATTGGAACACTGAAGCTTTCTTT. Encoded protein: CASSEANWNTEAFF. The variable domain in full, with the rest retrieved from reference TRBV19 and TRBJ1-1, is DGGITQSPKYLFRKEGQNVTLSCEQNLNHDAMYWYRQDPGQGLRLIYYSQIVNDFQKGDIAEGYSVSREKKESFPLTVTSAQKNPTAFYLCASSEANWNTEAFFGQGTRLTVV.

The J gene is TRBJ2-2, the V gene TRBV12-5, with 7 bases that match TRBD1. The CDR3 is made up of 16 amino acids. Germline values: CDR1 LGHNT, CDR2 FRNRAP. J was trimmed by 4 bases and V by 2 bases; bases with no gene match: 7. The CDR3 DNA is TGTGCTAGTGGTTTGTCTGGGCAGGGGGTCACCGGGGAGCTGTTTTTT. Residues: CASGLSGQGVTGELFF.

This clone was observed a single time. The V call is TRBV11-2, the J call TRBJ1-2; 9 nucleotides line up with TRBD1. V shed 1 base and J 6 bases; nucleotides not matched to a gene: 6. Germline V gives CDR1 SGHAT, CDR2 FQNNGV. The CDR3 loop spans 15 amino acids. Here the CDR3 reads CASSLVTGGFDGYTF. CDR3 nucleotides: TGTGCCAGCAGCTTAGTTACAGGGGGCTTCGATGGCTACACCTTC.

This clone showed up just once. This chain joins TRBV5-1 and TRBJ1-2, with a weak D call TRBD1 (6 bases). This CDR3 has 14 amino acids. CDR1 and CDR2 from the germline V gene are SGHRS and YFSETQ. V lost 2 bases and J lost 3, with 11 bases in between. CDR3 loop: CASSLEQGDYGYTF. The CDR3, as DNA: TGCGCCAGCAGCTTAGAACAGGGCGACTATGGCTACACCTTC.

This clone was picked up one time. The chain employs TRBV10-2 and TRBJ1-6, with TRBD1 as a possible D gene (5 bases). Trimming removed 6 bases from V and 9 bases from J, with 15 bases in between. Germline CDR1 WSHSY, CDR2 SAAADI. The CDR3 runs 14 residues. The CDR3 protein is CASRAWGVGSPLHF. The CDR3 DNA reads as TGCGCCAGCAGAGCGTGGGGGGTGGGTTCACCCCTCCACTTT.

This sequence joins TRBV28 and TRBJ1-1, with D unclear. The ends were cut back, 5 bases at V and 7 bases at J, with 11 bases in the middle. This CDR3 is built from 12 residues. Germline V gene lookup returns CDR1 MDHEN and CDR2 SYDVKM. The CDR3 is CASSPYRSEAFF. The DNA of the CDR3 is TGTGCCAGCAGTCCATACCGTAGTGAAGCTTTCTTT. Based on the CDR3 plus reference TRBV28 and TRBJ1-1, the full variable domain is DVKVTQSSRYLVKRTGEKVFLECVQDMDHENMFWYRQDPGLGLRLIYFSYDVKMKEKGDIPEGYSVSREKKERFSLILESASTNQTSMYLCASSPYRSEAFFGQGTRLTVV.

The chain is built from TRBV27 and TRBJ1-1; the match to TRBD1 covers 11 bases. The V gene's germline CDR1 is MNHEY and CDR2 SMNVEV (reference sequence). The trim removed 3 bases at V and 3 bases at J, leaving 9 bases unmatched. The CDR3 has 17 residues. Here the CDR3 reads CASSFGQGARLHTEAFF. DNA for the CDR3: TGTGCCAGCAGTTTCGGACAGGGGGCGAGATTGCACACTGAAGCTTTCTTT.